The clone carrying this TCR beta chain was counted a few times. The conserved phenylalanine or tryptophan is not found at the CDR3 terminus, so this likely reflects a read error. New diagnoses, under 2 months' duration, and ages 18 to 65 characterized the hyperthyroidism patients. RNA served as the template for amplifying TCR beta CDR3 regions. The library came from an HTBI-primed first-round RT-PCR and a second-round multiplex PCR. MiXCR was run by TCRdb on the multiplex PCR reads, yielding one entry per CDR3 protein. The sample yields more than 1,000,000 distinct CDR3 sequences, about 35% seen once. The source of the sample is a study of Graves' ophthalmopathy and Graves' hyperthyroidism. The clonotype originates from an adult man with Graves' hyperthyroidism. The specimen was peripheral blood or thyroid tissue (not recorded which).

CDR3 nucleotide sequence: TGCGCCAGCAGCTTGGATCTTTCAGGGTTCTACGAGCAGTACCTC. As protein: CASSLDLSGFYEQYL. The rearrangement joins TRBV5-1 to TRBJ2-7, with D perhaps TRBD1 (5 bases). CDR3 length: 15 amino acids. The ends were cut back, 0 bases at V and 3 bases at J, with 13 bases in the middle. The germline V gene has CDR1 SGHRS and CDR2 YFSETQ.